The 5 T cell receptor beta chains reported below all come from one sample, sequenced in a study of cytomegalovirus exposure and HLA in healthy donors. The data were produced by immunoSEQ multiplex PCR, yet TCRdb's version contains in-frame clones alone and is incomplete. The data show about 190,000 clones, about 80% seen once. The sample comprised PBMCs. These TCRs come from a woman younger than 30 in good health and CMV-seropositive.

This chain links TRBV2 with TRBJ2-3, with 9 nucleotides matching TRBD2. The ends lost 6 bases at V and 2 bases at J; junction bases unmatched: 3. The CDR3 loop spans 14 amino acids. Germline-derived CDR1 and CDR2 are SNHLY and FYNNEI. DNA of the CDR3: TGTGCCAGCAGGCTAGCGGGGACCACAGATACGCAGTATTTT. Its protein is CASRLAGTTDTQYF.

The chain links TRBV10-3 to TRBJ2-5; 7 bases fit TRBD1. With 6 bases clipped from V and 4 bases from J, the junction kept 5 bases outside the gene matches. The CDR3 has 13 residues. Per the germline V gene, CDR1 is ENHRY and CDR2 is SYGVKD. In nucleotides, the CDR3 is TGTGCCATCAGCTTGACAGGGCCAGAGACCCAGTACTTC. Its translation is CAISLTGPETQYF.

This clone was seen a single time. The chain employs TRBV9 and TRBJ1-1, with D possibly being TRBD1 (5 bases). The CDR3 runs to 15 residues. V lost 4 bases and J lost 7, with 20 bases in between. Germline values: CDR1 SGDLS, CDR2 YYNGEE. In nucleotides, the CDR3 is TGTGCCAGCAGCCCCAACCGTCTCAGGGCCGGTGAAGCTTTCTTT. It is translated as CASSPNRLRAGEAFF. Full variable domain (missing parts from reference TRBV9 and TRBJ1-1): DSGVTQTPKHLITATGQRVTLRCSPRSGDLSVYWYQQSLDQGLQFLIQYYNGEERAKGNILERFSAQQFPDLHSELNLSSLELGDSALYFCASSPNRLRAGEAFFGQGTRLTVV.

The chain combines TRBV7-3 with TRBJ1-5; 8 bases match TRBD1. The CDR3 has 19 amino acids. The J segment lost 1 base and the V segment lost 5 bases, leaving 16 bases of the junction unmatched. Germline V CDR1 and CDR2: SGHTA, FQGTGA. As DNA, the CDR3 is TGTGCCAGCAGCAACGGACAGGGTCGAGGAGGATCGAGCAATCAGCCCCAGCATTTT. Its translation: CASSNGQGRGGSSNQPQHF.

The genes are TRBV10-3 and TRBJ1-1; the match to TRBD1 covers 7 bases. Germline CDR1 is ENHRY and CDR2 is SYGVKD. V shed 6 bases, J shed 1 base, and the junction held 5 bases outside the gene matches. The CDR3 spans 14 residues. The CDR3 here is CAIRSGTANTEAFF. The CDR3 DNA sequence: TGTGCCATCAGATCCGGGACAGCGAACACTGAAGCTTTCTTT.